This TCR beta chain appears in the sequencing data of a study of blood T cell repertoires in COVID-19. About the research overall: Material from acute and convalescent COVID-19 was sourced from the United States, Italy and Spain. PBMCs, B-cell-depleted T cells, or T cells were the source of the cDNA or gDNA that made up the material.

CDR1 is SGHTA and CDR2 is FQGNSA in the germline V gene. Trimming removed 6 bases from V and 0 bases from J, with 12 bases in between. The CDR3 has 15 residues. Original methodology: Reference gene primer amplification in the assay estimated nucleated cell counts. Generated by immunoSEQ multiplex PCR, the TCRdb table keeps only in-frame clones and is missing some. V and J calls and clone size are copied from that table; D and trimming were computed from the DNA. The sample records roughly 75,000 clones, approximately 79% being singletons. The chain couples TRBV7-2 to TRBJ1-5, with a possible D match to TRBD1 (6 bases). The sequencing sample was made of peripheral blood. This clonotype was obtained from a human donor with acute or convalescent COVID-19. The donor label of this sample is uncertain. CDR3 nucleotides: TGTGCCAGCAGATTGGACAGCTATAGCAATCAGCCCCAGCATTTT. It is translated as CASRLDSYSNQPQHF.